Following are 15 T cell receptor beta chains from one sample sequenced in a study of radiation and T cells in renal cell carcinoma. The assay was immunoSEQ multiplex PCR, and TCRdb's table has in-frame clones only and misses some. The sample includes 130,000 to 150,000 clones, roughly 90% of them seen just once. The time point here: baseline pretreatment blood. Treatment meaning: 15 Gy SBRT to primary tumor, nephrectomy 4 weeks later. The input for sequencing was blood, taken from a patient whose treatment included radiotherapy and nephrectomy. The receptors derive from a woman aged 45-65 years with renal cell carcinoma.

V and J are TRBV10-1 and TRBJ1-1; D not certain. V shed 3 bases and J shed 1 base, with 3 bases lying between them. There are 12 residues in the CDR3. Germline V lookup: CDR1 WNHNN, CDR2 SYGVQD (reference sequence). CDR3 protein: CASSDPNTEAFF. In DNA form, the CDR3 reads TGCGCCAGCAGTGACCCGAACACTGAAGCTTTCTTT.

The CDR3, as DNA: TGTGCCATCAGTAGGGACAGCTCCTACAATGAGCAGTTCTTC. It specifies CAISRDSSYNEQFF. The chain employs TRBV10-3 and TRBJ2-1, with 7 positions matching TRBD1. The trim removed 5 bases at V and 0 bases at J, leaving 1 base unmatched. The CDR3 runs to 14 residues. CDR1 is ENHRY, CDR2 SYGVKD, per germline.

The chain couples TRBV19 to TRBJ1-2; D gene uncertain. CDR3 size: 13 residues. Looked up from germline, CDR1 is LNHDA and CDR2 is SQIVND (reference sequence). Deletions cut 4 bases from V and 6 bases from J, with 12 bases between. In DNA form, the CDR3 reads TGTGCCAGTAGTAATGGAGCGCGGGATGGCTACACCTTC. This sequence encodes CASSNGARDGYTF.

This rearrangement joins TRBV20-1 to TRBJ1-1; D not resolved. V lost 4 bases to trimming and J lost 0 bases, with 3 bases between them. Germline CDR1 reads DFQATT; CDR2 reads SNEGSKA (reference sequence). The CDR3 runs to 11 residues. Written as DNA, the CDR3 is TGCAGTGCTACAGTGAACACTGAAGCTTTCTTT. Translated, it gives CSATVNTEAFF.

The chain combines TRBV6-5 with TRBJ1-5; D ambiguous. The CDR3 spans 15 residues. V lost 8 bases to trimming and J lost 0 bases, with 14 bases between them. From germline, CDR1 is MNHEY and CDR2 SVGAGI. The CDR3 DNA reads TGTGCCAGCGCCCGCGACGGACCTAGCAATCAGCCCCAGCATTTT. It translates to CASARDGPSNQPQHF.

V usage is TRBV11-1 and J usage is TRBJ1-1; TRBD1 agrees at 7 bases. Germline V gene lookup returns CDR1 SGHAT and CDR2 FQDESV (reference sequence). The CDR3 runs to 14 residues. Trimming at V came to 6 bases and at J to 7 bases, leaving 11 bases not matched to a gene. In DNA form, the CDR3 reads TGTGCCAGCAGGGGGGACAGTCCAGAACTTGAAGCTTTCTTT. As protein: CASRGDSPELEAFF.

This clone occurred once. The chain recombines TRBV14 with TRBJ2-5; D is ambiguous. CDR1 and CDR2 (germline): SGHDN, FVKESK. This CDR3 has 12 residues. Trimming cost V 6 bases and J 5 bases, with 10 bases left between them. The CDR3 loop reads CASSHIEETQYF. CDR3 bases: TGTGCCAGCAGTCATATCGAGGAGACCCAGTACTTC.

The chain has TRBV18 and TRBJ1-1, with a tentative D call TRBD1 (6 bases). V lost 1 base and J lost 8, with 14 bases in between. The CDR3 loop spans 14 amino acids. Germline CDR1 and CDR2: KGHSH and LQKENI. CDR3 residues: CASSPLLLGQEAFF. CDR3 sequence (DNA): TGTGCCAGCTCACCACTGCTTTTGGGACAAGAAGCTTTCTTT.

The V and J genes are TRBV9 and TRBJ2-3, with D possibly being TRBD2 (6 bases). Trimming shortened V by 0 bases and J by 0 bases, and 8 bases separated the two germline ends. There are 15 residues in the CDR3. The germline V gene has CDR1 SGDLS and CDR2 YYNGEE. The CDR3 sequence is CASSVGGDSTDTQYF. In DNA, the CDR3 is TGTGCCAGCAGCGTAGGCGGGGATAGCACAGATACGCAGTATTTT.

The chain is built from TRBV2 and TRBJ1-4, with 7 bases identical to TRBD1. CDR1 is SNHLY, CDR2 FYNNEI, per germline. This CDR3 comprises 14 residues. V was pared by 6 bases and J by 3 bases, with 4 bases of the junction left unmatched. The CDR3 nucleotides read TGTGCCAGCAGGGACCAGGGGGCTAATGAAAAACTGTTTTTT. Protein sequence: CASRDQGANEKLFF.

The V and J genes are TRBV11-2 and TRBJ2-7; D may be TRBD2 (7 bases). V lost 2 bases to trimming and J lost 2 bases, with 10 bases between them. This CDR3 region has 14 residues. The germline V gene encodes CDR1 SGHAT and CDR2 FQNNGV. The CDR3 sequence is CASSLRGGTYEQYF. The DNA for the CDR3 is TGTGCCAGCAGCTTAAGGGGGGGGACCTACGAGCAGTACTTC.

The chain couples TRBV25-1 to TRBJ1-2; 7 bases align to TRBD1. Germline CDR1 and CDR2: MGHDK and SYGVNS. V lost 6 bases and J lost 8; bases outside the gene matches: 6. The CDR3 has 12 residues. The CDR3 is CASRTGRSGYTF. The CDR3 DNA sequence: TGTGCCAGCAGGACAGGGAGGTCGGGCTACACCTTC.

The rearrangement links TRBV7-3 to TRBJ2-3, with D maybe TRBD1 (5 bases). CDR3 length: 15 amino acids. From germline, CDR1 is SGHTA and CDR2 FQGTGA. Trimming took 5 bases from V and 2 from J, leaving 14 bases between them. The CDR3 sequence is CASSRTPAYTDTQYF. The CDR3 DNA reads as TGTGCCAGCAGCCGGACACCGGCGTACACAGATACGCAGTATTTT.

The rearrangement uses TRBV6-5 and TRBJ1-2, with a weak D call TRBD1 (5 bases). Per germline, CDR1 MNHEY and CDR2 SVGAGI. Trimming shortened V by 5 bases and J by 0 bases, and 13 bases separated the two germline ends. This CDR3 is built from 15 residues. The CDR3 region is CASSRDSVANYGYTF. CDR3 in DNA: TGTGCCAGCAGTCGTGACAGTGTAGCTAACTATGGCTACACCTTC.

The rearrangement joins TRBV18 to TRBJ1-2, with a tentative D call TRBD1 (6 bases). This CDR3 region has 16 residues. Trimming removed 3 bases from V and 2 bases from J, with 16 bases in between. Germline V gene data show CDR1 as KGHSH and CDR2 as LQKENI. The CDR3 spells CASSPSGTTGNYGYTF. CDR3 nucleotides: TGTGCCAGCTCACCTTCAGGGACCACAGGGAACTATGGCTACACCTTC.